This T cell receptor (beta chain) was obtained from a study of beta chain features in type 1 diabetes. The CDR3 has 13 residues. Trimming removed 4 bases at V and 1 base at J, with 4 bases between. Per germline, CDR1 MNHNS and CDR2 SASEGT. As regards this clone: A read error is possible here, since a much larger clone lies one base away.

Expressed TCRB transcripts were sequenced after all isolated RNA was converted to cDNA. Libraries were prepared by immunoSEQ multiplex PCR; TCRdb keeps only in-frame clonotypes and omits some of them. The table records around 340,000 clones, less than 9.5% of them present only once. Sample: central memory CD4+ T cells from blood. The chain links TRBV6-1 to TRBJ2-2, with D unclear. This receptor was obtained from a woman aged 18-29 years in good health. In DNA, the CDR3 is TGTGCCAGCAGTGTAGGGAACACCGGGGAGCTGTTTTTT. Its translation: CASSVGNTGELFF.